Presented here are 11 T cell receptor beta chains from one specimen sequenced in a study of T cells in tuberculosis. The protocol was immunoSEQ multiplex PCR, while the TCRdb copy is restricted to in-frame clones and leaves out a portion. Seen here are tens of thousands of clones, roughly 91% observed once, and the top ten hold under 2.5%. Cells were sorted from thawed PBMC rested overnight and stained with GMM-loaded CD1B tetramer, viability dye and anti-CD3. The lipid loaded on the CD1B tetramers was C32 glucose monomycolate from Rhodococcus equi. Source material: CD1b-GMM tetramer-negative cells sorted from PBMCs. These receptor sequences come from an adult woman with latent tuberculosis.

The chain is built from TRBV2 and TRBJ2-1; 7 positions agree with TRBD2. In germline, CDR1 is SNHLY, CDR2 FYNNEI. With 0 bases clipped from V and 5 bases from J, the junction kept 1 base outside the gene matches. The CDR3 has 14 amino acids. CDR3 loop: CASSEAGGDNEQFF. The DNA for the CDR3 is TGTGCCAGCAGTGAAGCGGGGGGGGACAATGAGCAGTTCTTC.

This chain uses TRBV5-1 with TRBJ2-7; D possibly corresponds to TRBD1 (5 bases). The CDR3 consists of 14 residues. Germline-derived CDR1 and CDR2 are SGHRS and YFSETQ. The V end was cut by 2 bases, the J end by 0 bases, with 9 bases between. Written as DNA, the CDR3 is TGCGCCAGCAGCTTTGGGGCGACCTCCTACGAGCAGTACTTC. This encodes CASSFGATSYEQYF. The whole variable domain, remainder taken from reference TRBV5-1 and TRBJ2-7, is KAGVTQTPRYLIKTRGQQVTLSCSPISGHRSVSWYQQTPGQGLQFLFEYFSETQRNKGNFPGRFSGRQFSNSRSEMNVSTLELGDSALYLCASSFGATSYEQYFGPGTRLTVT.

The V and J genes are TRBV30 and TRBJ2-1, with D hard to call. Trimming left V 0 bases short and J 6 bases short, with 9 bases between. The CDR3 loop spans 13 amino acids. The germline CDR1 and CDR2 sequences are GTSNPN and SVGIG (reference sequence). As DNA, the CDR3 is TGTGCCTGGAGTGTGAACCTAGGCAATGAGCAGTTCTTC. Protein: CAWSVNLGNEQFF.

Details on this clone: Other DNA sequences from this sample encode an identical CDR3 as well. The V gene is TRBV5-1, the J gene TRBJ2-3, with TRBD1 matching over 8 bases. This CDR3 has 14 residues. V lost 4 bases, J lost 4 bases, and 5 bases stayed unmatched. Germline V gene sequence: CDR1 SGHRS, CDR2 YFSETQ. CDR3 DNA: TGCGCCAGCAGCCCCGGACAGGGCGCAGATACGCAGTATTTT. Its protein product is CASSPGQGADTQYF.

The chain is built from TRBV6-1 and TRBJ1-5; D uncertain. Trimming pared 3 bases from V and 9 bases from J, leaving 18 bases between. The CDR3 runs to 15 residues. The germline V gene encodes CDR1 MNHNS and CDR2 SASEGT. The chain's CDR3 is CASSDLTSRYGPQHF. The CDR3 region has the DNA TGTGCCAGCAGTGACCTGACATCTCGTTATGGGCCCCAGCATTTT.

The chain combines TRBV6-6 with TRBJ1-4; the D gene is possibly TRBD1 (5 bases). Per the germline V gene, CDR1 is MNHNY and CDR2 is SVGAGI (reference sequence). This CDR3 is 14 amino acids long. V was cut by 2 bases and J by 5 bases, with 9 bases left in between. In DNA form, the CDR3 reads TGTGCCAGCAGTTACGGGGGGGGGAATGAAAAACTGTTTTTT. It specifies CASSYGGGNEKLFF.

This rearrangement joins TRBV2 to TRBJ1-2; TRBD1 agrees at 8 bases. CDR3 size: 14 residues. CDR1 and CDR2 (germline): SNHLY, FYNNEI. The V and J ends lost 5 bases and 6 bases, in that order; junction bases with no gene match: 8. The CDR3 loop reads CASSPGQGGDGYTF. CDR3 bases: TGTGCCAGCAGTCCCGGACAGGGAGGGGATGGCTACACCTTC. Full variable domain (outside the CDR3, taken from reference TRBV2 and TRBJ1-2): EPEVTQTPSHQVTQMGQEVILRCVPISNHLYFYWYRQILGQKVEFLVSFYNNEISEKSEIFDDQFSVERPDGSNFTLKIRSTKLEDSAMYFCASSPGQGGDGYTFGSGTRLTVV.

V usage is TRBV4-3 and J usage is TRBJ1-4; D might be TRBD1 (6 bases). CDR1 LGHNA and CDR2 YSLEER come from the germline V gene. V lost 0 bases and J 10 bases, leaving 9 bases between the germline ends. The CDR3 spans 13 residues. Here the CDR3 reads CASSQDRGGKLFF. In DNA form, the CDR3 reads TGCGCCAGCAGCCAAGATCGAGGGGGAAAACTGTTTTTT.

The CDR3 protein is CASFLQGSNNSPLHF. CDR3 sequence (DNA): TGTGCCAGCTTTTTACAGGGTTCGAATAATTCACCCCTCCACTTT. This chain uses TRBV5-6 with TRBJ1-6; D perhaps matches TRBD1 (6 bases). This CDR3 has 15 residues. Per the germline V gene, CDR1 is SGHDT and CDR2 is YYEEEE. Trimming left V 7 bases short and J 5 bases short, with 16 bases between.

This chain uses TRBV5-6 with TRBJ2-3; 7 nucleotides agree with TRBD1. This CDR3 has 15 amino acids. Germline V gene sequence: CDR1 SGHDT, CDR2 YYEEEE. V lost 2 bases, J lost 4 bases, and 7 bases stayed unmatched. In nucleotides, the CDR3 is TGTGCCAGCAGCTTAGGGGGACAGCACGCAGATACGCAGTATTTT. Translated: CASSLGGQHADTQYF.

In its sample, this clone was seen once. The chain recombines TRBV7-2 with TRBJ2-3, with 7 nucleotides matching TRBD2. Trimming took 8 bases from V and 2 from J; bases not matched to a gene: 10. The CDR3 is 15 amino acids. In germline, CDR1 is SGHTA, CDR2 FQGNSA. The CDR3 DNA reads TGTGCCAGCTTACAATCGGGGGGTCTCACAGATACGCAGTATTTT. This codes for CASLQSGGLTDTQYF.